The entry below gives a single TCR beta chain sequence along with its context. Its antigen is unknown. The CDR3 has 15 amino acids. Germline loops: CDR1 KGHSH, CDR2 LQKENI. The ends lost 6 bases at V and 5 bases at J; junction bases unmatched: 7. The record originates from a study of identical twins. Template switching added a universal primer binding site, and final cDNA carried unique molecular identifiers. TCRdb called the 5' RACE reads again in MiXCR, with one record for every CDR3 protein. This sample has approximately 700,000 distinct CDR3 sequences; 15% to 20% occur once, and the top ten carry around 13%. Study-wide points: Conclusions were drawn cross-sectionally by statistical analysis, without following the same donors.

This sample was shared with a second study, whose subject was T cells expressing NK-cell markers.

The TCR comes from a woman aged 18-35 years in good health. V gene TRBV18 combines with J gene TRBJ2-7; 13 positions agree with TRBD2. The sequenced material came from PBMCs. The CDR3 bases are TGTGCCAGCTCTCCGCGGACTAGCGGGAGCGACGAGCAGTACTTC. Translation gives CASSPRTSGSDEQYF.